The following is a T cell receptor beta chain sequence with its context. There is no known antigen for this receptor. Per-nucleotide qualities are absent, and no much larger clonotype sits a single base away. Genomic DNA was extracted from sorted cells for sequencing of the TCRbeta CDR3 region. The immunoSEQ Assay was used to sequence the TCRbeta CDR3 regions. TCRdb carries this immuneACCESS record with in-frame sequences only. Its versions omit some clonotypes, under half of them owing to an unresolved V gene in the studies checked, with the rest unexplained. For this sample the table gives 69,000 or so clones, of which approximately 83% were detected only once. The top ten constitute 0.53% of the sample. The trial excluded patients who had a history of autoimmune disease or who were on systemic immunosuppression. In every dose cohort, peripheral blood was drawn for TCR sequencing at baseline, cycle 4 day 1, and cycle 7 day 1. Samples came from an open-label, multicenter, first-in-human phase I dose-escalation trial of ivuxolimab. Adults with locally advanced or metastatic head and neck squamous cell, hepatocellular, melanoma or renal cell carcinoma were enrolled in the trial. Before TCR sequencing, CD4+ T cells and CD8+ T cells were sorted from peripheral blood as separate populations.

The CDR3 spans 11 residues, from the cysteine through the phenylalanine. Here the CDR3 DNA is all that survives: 33 bases in frame from base 1. Trimming at the junction amounts to 3 bases on V and 1 base on J, and the germline ends lie 1 base apart. CDR1 SGDLS and CDR2 YYNGEE were looked up in the germline V gene. The record originates from a study of OX40 agonist ivuxolimab in advanced cancers. Concerning the study at large: Ivuxolimab, which targeted the costimulatory receptor OX40 (CD134), was an agonistic, fully human IgG2 monoclonal antibody. In the dose-escalation cohort, 82.7% of patients were male, and the mean age was approximately 60 years, with a range of 23 to 79. Patients were allowed to have had prior anti-PD-1, anti-PD-L1 or anti-CTLA-4 therapy, and approximately 43% of the dose-escalation patients had previously received checkpoint inhibitors. Three dose-escalation patients achieved partial responses, one with hepatocellular carcinoma and two with cutaneous melanoma. Intravenous ivuxolimab was administered to patients every 2 weeks at six dose levels: 0.01, 0.1, 0.3, 1.5, 3 and 10 mg/kg. The purpose of peripheral TCRbeta sequencing was to test whether ivuxolimab changed TCR sequence diversity and led to clonal T-cell expansion. The paper covers the monotherapy dose-escalation part of the phase I ivuxolimab trial, which included N of about 50 patients. Among the roughly 52 dose-escalation patients, some 19 had hepatocellular carcinoma, about 15 melanoma, 9 renal cell carcinoma and 9 head and neck cancer.

Overall study outcomes, separate from this receptor: Low levels of normalized T-cell clonal expansion were also seen in some patients who did not respond. The antigen specificity of the clonally expanded peripheral T cells was not determined. On average, CD8+ T cells showed more expanded clones than CD4+ T cells after ivuxolimab. At doses from 0.1 to 3.0 mg/kg, clonal expansion was seen in both CD4+ and CD8+ blood T cells between baseline and week 6. In the 0.1-3.0 mg/kg groups, partial responders were among the patients with the lowest normalized peripheral clonal expansion, particularly in CD8+ T cells.

The rearrangement combines TRBV9 with TRBJ2-5; the D gene cannot be named for sure. The sequence was obtained from an adult with an advanced solid tumor such as melanoma, head and neck, liver or kidney cancer. The sample consisted of CD4+ or CD8+ T cells sorted from blood, taken in a trial of the OX40 agonist ivuxolimab. Read as DNA, the sequence is TGTGCCAGCAGCGCCCAAGAGACCCAGTACTTC. Protein translation: CASSAQETQYF.